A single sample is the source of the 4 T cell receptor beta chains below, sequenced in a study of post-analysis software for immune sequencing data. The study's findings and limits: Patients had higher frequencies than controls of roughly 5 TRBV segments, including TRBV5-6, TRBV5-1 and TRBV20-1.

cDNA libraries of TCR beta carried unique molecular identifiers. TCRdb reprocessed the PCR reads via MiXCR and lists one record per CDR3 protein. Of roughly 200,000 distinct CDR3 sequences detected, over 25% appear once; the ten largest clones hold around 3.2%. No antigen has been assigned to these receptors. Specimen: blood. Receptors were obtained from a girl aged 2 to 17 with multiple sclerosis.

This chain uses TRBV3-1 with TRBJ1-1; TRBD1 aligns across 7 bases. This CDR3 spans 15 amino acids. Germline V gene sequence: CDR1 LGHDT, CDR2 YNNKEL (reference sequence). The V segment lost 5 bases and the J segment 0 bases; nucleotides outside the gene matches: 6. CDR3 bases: TGTGCCAGCAGCGGACGGACAGGTTTGAACACTGAAGCTTTCTTT. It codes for CASSGRTGLNTEAFF.

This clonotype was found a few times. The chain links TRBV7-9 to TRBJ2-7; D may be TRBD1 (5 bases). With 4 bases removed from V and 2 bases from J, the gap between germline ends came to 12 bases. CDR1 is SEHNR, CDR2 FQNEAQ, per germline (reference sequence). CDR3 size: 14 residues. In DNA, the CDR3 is TGTGCCAGCAGCTCGTCAGGGCAAACCTACGAGCAGTACTTC. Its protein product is CASSSSGQTYEQYF.

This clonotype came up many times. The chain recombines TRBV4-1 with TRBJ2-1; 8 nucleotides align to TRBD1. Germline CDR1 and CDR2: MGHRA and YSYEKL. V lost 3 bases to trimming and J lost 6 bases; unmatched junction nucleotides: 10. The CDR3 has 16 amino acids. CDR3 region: CASSQGRGQVTNEQFF. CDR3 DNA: TGCGCCAGCAGCCAGGGCCGGGGACAGGTTACCAATGAGCAGTTCTTC.

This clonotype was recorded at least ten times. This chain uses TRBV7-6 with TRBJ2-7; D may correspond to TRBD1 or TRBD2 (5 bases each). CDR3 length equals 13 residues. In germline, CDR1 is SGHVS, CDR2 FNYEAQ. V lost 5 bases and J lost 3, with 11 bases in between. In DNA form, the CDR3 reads TGTGCCAGCAGCCCGGGACCCAACTACGAGCAGTACTTC. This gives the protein CASSPGPNYEQYF.